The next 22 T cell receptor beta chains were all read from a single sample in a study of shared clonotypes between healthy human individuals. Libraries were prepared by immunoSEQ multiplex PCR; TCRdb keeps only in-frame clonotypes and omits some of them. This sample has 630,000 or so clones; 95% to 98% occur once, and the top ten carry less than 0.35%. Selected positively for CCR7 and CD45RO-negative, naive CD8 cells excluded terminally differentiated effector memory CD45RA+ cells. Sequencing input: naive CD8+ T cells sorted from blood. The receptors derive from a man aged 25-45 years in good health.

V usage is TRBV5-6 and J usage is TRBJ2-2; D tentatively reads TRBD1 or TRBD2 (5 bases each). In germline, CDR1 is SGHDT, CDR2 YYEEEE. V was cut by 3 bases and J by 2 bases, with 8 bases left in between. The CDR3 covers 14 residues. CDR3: CASSWGPNTGELFF. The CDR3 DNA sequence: TGTGCCAGCAGCTGGGGACCCAACACCGGGGAGCTGTTTTTT.

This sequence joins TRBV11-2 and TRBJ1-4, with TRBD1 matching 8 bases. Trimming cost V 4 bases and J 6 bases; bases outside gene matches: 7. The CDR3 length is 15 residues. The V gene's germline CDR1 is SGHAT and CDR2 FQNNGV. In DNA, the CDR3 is TGTGCCAGCAGCTCAGGGGGCTTAGGAGATGAAAAACTGTTTTTT. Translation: CASSSGGLGDEKLFF. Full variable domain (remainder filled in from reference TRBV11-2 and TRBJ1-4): EAGVAQSPRYKIIEKRQSVAFWCNPISGHATLYWYQQILGQGPKLLIQFQNNGVVDDSQLPKDRFSAERLKGVDSTLKIQPAKLEDSAVYLCASSSGGLGDEKLFFGSGTQLSVL.

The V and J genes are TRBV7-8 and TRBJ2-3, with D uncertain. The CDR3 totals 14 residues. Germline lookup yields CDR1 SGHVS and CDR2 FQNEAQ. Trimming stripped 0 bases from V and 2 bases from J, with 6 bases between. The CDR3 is CASSLAAYTDTQYF. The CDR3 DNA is TGTGCCAGCAGCTTAGCCGCTTACACAGATACGCAGTATTTT.

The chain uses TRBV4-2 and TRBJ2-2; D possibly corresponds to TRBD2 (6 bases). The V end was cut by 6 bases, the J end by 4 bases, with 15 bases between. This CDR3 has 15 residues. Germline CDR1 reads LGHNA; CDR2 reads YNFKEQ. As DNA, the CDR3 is TGTGCCAGCAGTTACGGTCCCGGGGGCACCGGGGAGCTGTTTTTT. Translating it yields CASSYGPGGTGELFF.

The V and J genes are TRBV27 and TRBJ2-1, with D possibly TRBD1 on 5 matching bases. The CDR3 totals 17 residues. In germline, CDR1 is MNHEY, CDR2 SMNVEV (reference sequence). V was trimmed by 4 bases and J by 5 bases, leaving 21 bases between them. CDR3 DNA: TGTGCCAGCAGTTCCTTCCACTTGGGGCTAGGGCACAATGAGCAGTTCTTC. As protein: CASSSFHLGLGHNEQFF.

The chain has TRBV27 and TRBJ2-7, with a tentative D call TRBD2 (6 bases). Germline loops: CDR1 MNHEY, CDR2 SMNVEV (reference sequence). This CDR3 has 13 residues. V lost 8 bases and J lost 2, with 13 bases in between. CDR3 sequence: CASGPGSTYEQYF. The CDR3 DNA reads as TGTGCCAGCGGACCCGGGAGCACCTACGAGCAGTACTTC.

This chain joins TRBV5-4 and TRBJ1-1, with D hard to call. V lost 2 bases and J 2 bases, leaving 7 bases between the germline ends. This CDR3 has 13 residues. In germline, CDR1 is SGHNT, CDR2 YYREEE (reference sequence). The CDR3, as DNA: TGTGCCAGCAGCTTTAGGGTAAACACTGAAGCTTTCTTT. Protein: CASSFRVNTEAFF.

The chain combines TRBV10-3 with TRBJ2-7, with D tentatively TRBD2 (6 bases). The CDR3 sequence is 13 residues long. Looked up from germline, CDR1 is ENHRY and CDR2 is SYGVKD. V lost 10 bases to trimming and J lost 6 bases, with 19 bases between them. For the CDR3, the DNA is TGTGCCACGCTCGGGGGAGCGGCCTCCGAGCAGTACTTC. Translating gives CATLGGAASEQYF.

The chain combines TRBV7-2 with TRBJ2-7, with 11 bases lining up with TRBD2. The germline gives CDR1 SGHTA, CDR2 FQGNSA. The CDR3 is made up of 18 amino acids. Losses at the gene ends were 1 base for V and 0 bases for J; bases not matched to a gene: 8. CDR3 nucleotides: TGTGCCAGCAGCTTAGTTGGTTTAGCGGGAGGGATCTCCTACGAGCAGTACTTC. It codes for CASSLVGLAGGISYEQYF. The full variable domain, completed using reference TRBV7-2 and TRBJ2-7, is GAGVSQSPSNKVTEKGKDVELRCDPISGHTALYWYRQSLGQGLEFLIYFQGNSAPDKSGLPSDRFSAERTGGSVSTLTIQRTQQEDSAVYLCASSLVGLAGGISYEQYFGPGTRLTVT.

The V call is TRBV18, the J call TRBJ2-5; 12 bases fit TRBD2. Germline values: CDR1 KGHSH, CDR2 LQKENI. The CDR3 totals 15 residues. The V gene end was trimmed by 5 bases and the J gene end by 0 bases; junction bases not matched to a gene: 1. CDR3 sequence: CASSSSGRDQETQYF. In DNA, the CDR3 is TGTGCCAGCTCATCTAGCGGGAGGGACCAAGAGACCCAGTACTTC.

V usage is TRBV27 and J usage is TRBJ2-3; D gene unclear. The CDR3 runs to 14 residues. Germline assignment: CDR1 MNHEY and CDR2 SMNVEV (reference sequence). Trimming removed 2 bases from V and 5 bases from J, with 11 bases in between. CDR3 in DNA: TGTGCCAGCAGTTTACTCGGGTGGGAAGATACGCAGTATTTT. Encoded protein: CASSLLGWEDTQYF.

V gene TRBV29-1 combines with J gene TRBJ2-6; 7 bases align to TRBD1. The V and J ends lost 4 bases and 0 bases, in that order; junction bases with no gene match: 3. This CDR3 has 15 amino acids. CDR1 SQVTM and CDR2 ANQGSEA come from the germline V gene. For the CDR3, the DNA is TGCAGCGTTGGTGGGACAGCCTCTGGGGCCAACGTCCTGACTTTC. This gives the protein CSVGGTASGANVLTF.

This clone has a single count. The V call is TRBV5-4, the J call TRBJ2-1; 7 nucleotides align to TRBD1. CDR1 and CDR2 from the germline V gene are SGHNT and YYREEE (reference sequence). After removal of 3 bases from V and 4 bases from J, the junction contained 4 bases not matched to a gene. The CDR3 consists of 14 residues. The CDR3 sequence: CASSWGQLYNEQFF. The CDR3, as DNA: TGTGCCAGCAGCTGGGGACAGCTGTACAATGAGCAGTTCTTC.

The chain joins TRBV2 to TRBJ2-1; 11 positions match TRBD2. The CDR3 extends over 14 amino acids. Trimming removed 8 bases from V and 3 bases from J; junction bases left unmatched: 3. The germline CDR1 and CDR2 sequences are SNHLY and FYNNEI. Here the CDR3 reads CASFGTSGYNEQFF. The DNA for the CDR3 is TGTGCCAGCTTTGGGACTAGCGGCTACAATGAGCAGTTCTTC.

The CDR3 region is CASSMALGQRSYEQYF. CDR3 coding DNA: TGTGCCAGTAGTATGGCACTTGGACAGCGCTCCTACGAGCAGTACTTC. The genes are TRBV19 and TRBJ2-7, with D perhaps matching TRBD1 (6 bases). The CDR3 runs 16 residues. With 3 bases removed from V and 0 bases from J, the gap between germline ends came to 15 bases. Germline CDR1 LNHDA, CDR2 SQIVND (reference sequence).

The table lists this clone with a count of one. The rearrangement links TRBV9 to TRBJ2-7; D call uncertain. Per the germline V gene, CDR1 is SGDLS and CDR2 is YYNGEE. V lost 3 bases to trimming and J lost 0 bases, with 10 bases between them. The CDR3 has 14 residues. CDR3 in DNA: TGTGCCAGCAGCGAAACCCTGAACTCCTACGAGCAGTACTTC. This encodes CASSETLNSYEQYF.

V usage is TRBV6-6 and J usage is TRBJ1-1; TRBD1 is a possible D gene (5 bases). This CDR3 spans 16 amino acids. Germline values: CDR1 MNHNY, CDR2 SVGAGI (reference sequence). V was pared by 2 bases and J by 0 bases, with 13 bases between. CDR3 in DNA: TGTGCCAGCAGTTACGTGCAGGGAAGGTTGAACACTGAAGCTTTCTTT. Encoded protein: CASSYVQGRLNTEAFF.

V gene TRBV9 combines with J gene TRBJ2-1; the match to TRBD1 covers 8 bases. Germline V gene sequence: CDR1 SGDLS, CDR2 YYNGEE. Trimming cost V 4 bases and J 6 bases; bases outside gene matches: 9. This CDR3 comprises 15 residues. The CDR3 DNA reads TGTGCCAGCAGCCCAGGACAGGGTGGGGGCAATGAGCAGTTCTTC. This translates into CASSPGQGGGNEQFF. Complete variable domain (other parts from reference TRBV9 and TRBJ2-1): DSGVTQTPKHLITATGQRVTLRCSPRSGDLSVYWYQQSLDQGLQFLIQYYNGEERAKGNILERFSAQQFPDLHSELNLSSLELGDSALYFCASSPGQGGGNEQFFGPGTRLTVL.

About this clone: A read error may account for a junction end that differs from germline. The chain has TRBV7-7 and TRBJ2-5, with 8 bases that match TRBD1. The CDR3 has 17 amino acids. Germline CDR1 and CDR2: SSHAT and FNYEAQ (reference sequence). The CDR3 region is CASSSLVRQGLGETQYF. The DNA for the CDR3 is TGTGCTAGCAGCTCCCTCGTTAGACAGGGGCTTGGAGAGACCCAGTACTTC.

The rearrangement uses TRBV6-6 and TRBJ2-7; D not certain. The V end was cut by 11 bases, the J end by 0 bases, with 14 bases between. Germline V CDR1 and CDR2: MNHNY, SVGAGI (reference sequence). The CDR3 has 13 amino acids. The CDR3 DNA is TGTGCCGAATCCAAAACATCCTCCTACGAGCAGTACTTC. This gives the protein CAESKTSSYEQYF.

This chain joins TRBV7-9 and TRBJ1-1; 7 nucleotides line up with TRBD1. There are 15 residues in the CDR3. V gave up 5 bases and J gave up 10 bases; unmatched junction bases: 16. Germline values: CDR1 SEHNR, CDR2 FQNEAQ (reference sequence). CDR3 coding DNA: TGTGCCAGCAGCCCTTCAGGACAGGAGCCATTAGGAGCTTTCTTT. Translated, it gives CASSPSGQEPLGAFF.

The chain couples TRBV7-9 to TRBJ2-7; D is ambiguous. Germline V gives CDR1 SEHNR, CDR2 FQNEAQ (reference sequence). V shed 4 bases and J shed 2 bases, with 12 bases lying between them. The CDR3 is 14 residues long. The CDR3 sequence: CASSSPGLPYEQYF. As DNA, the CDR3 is TGTGCCAGCAGCTCGCCCGGGCTCCCCTACGAGCAGTACTTC.